Listed below are T cell receptor beta chains from one sample, sequenced in a study of blood T cells in healthy people across ages. TCRdb reanalysed the 5' RACE reads using MiXCR and keeps one entry per CDR3 protein. The data show some 850,000 distinct CDR3 sequences, about 26% seen once. Separately, the same data were catalogued under a study of T cells of mothers and their children.

Input material: blood. All receptors come from a boy between 5 and 17 years old in good health. Each CDR3 is given without its conserved first and last residue. Expanded clones get a size class; other rows say once, few or many, or leave the size out.

TRBV11-2,TRBJ1-1,.,ASSLDRGGWTEAF
TRBV28,TRBJ2-7,few,ASSLGGGTASYEQY
TRBV5-1,TRBJ2-3,.,ASSLRTGDPWDTQY
TRBV20-1,TRBJ2-6,few,SARPGGANVLT
TRBV27,TRBJ1-4,.,ASSETGFNEKLF
TRBV7-6,TRBJ1-3,.,ASSIKTGTASGNTIY
TRBV25-1,TRBJ1-1,.,ASSYDLDTEAF
TRBV11-2,TRBJ1-1,.,ASSLQGFQLGNTEAF
TRBV5-8,TRBJ1-5,few,ASSWTGVQPQH
TRBV5-6,TRBJ2-1,.,ASSARDTLLKQF
TRBV5-1,TRBJ2-3,.,ASSLERLADLTDTQY
TRBV6-2/TRBV6-3,TRBJ2-1,few,ASTNGGRGSDEQF
TRBV12-3/TRBV12-4,TRBJ2-1,.,ASGFIGEQF
TRBV5-1,TRBJ2-7,.,ASSLDGVFVQY
TRBV6-6,TRBJ1-1,.,AGSTSQRNTEAF
TRBV10-3,TRBJ2-2,.,AIRGQGAGTGELF
TRBV20-1,TRBJ2-3,.,SAKEGTSPNTQY
TRBV7-9,.,few,ASSQNRGSEQY
TRBV5-1,TRBJ2-5,few,ASRRDRTREQY
TRBV12-3/TRBV12-4,.,.,ASRVADRLQETQY
TRBV5-1,TRBJ2-5,.,ASSRRLAGLQETQY
TRBV5-1,TRBJ2-4,.,ASSRTGGEDKNIQY
TRBV18,TRBJ2-7,few,ASSPGDGQTYEQY
TRBV12-3/TRBV12-4,TRBJ1-1,.,ASTQTGGLTEAF
TRBV2,TRBJ2-1,.,ASQKETSGGGWYNEQF
TRBV3-1,TRBJ2-4,.,ASSHTPDYWGDIQY
TRBV4-1,TRBJ2-2,few,ASSPPQRTGGTGELF
TRBV15,TRBJ2-5,.,ATSRAREGLAEETQY
TRBV28,TRBJ2-5,.,ASSLLSFRVGREQETQY
TRBV5-1,TRBJ2-7,.,ASSFYSQGSYYEQY
TRBV7-2,TRBJ2-5,.,ASSFRGWAYQETQY
TRBV6-5,TRBJ2-5,.,ASSSHRTERDSETQY
TRBV15,TRBJ2-7,.,ATSRNAGSSYEQY
TRBV28,TRBJ1-2,few,ASSPLSSWAYGYT
TRBV6-2/TRBV6-3,TRBJ2-7,.,ASGAGGHEQY
TRBV13,TRBJ2-5,.,ASSFGGGEKETQY
TRBV6-5,TRBJ2-7,.,ASSYSEGNEQY
TRBV15,TRBJ2-5,many,ATSRDPSSGETQY
TRBV7-3,TRBJ1-2,few,ASSPTPEEDYGYT
TRBV6-5,.,few,ASRTSYEQY
TRBV12-5,TRBJ1-4,few,ASGYRGAEKLF
TRBV19,TRBJ1-1,few,ASTARAQMNTEAF
TRBV20-1,TRBJ2-5,few,SAPDPRLGTQY
TRBV6-5,TRBJ1-2,.,ASSYSGSPYGYT
TRBV29-1,TRBJ2-2,.,SVVVAANTGELF
TRBV29-1,TRBJ1-2,few,SVTGRENYGYT
TRBV6-5,TRBJ2-4,few,ASSYSMRGKNIQY
TRBV5-1,.,few,ASSLVAGLEREQY
TRBV10-3,TRBJ2-4,.,AISESKHRVASKNIQY
TRBV28,.,.,ASSMQGYSSYEQY
TRBV28,TRBJ2-2,.,ASSPLPGGHTGELF